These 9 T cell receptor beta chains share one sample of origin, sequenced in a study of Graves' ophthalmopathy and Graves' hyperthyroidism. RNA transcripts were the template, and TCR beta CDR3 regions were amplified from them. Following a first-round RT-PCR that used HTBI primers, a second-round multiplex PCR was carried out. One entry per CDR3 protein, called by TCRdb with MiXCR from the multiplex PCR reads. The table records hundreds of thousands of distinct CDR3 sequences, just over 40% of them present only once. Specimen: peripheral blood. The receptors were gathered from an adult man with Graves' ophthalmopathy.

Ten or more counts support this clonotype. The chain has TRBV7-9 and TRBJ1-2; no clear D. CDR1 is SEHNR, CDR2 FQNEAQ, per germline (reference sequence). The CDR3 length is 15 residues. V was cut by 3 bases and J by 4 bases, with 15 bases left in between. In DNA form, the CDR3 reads TGTGCCAGCAGCTTTACGGAGGGAGAAGGCTATGGCTACACCTTC. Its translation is CASSFTEGEGYGYTF.

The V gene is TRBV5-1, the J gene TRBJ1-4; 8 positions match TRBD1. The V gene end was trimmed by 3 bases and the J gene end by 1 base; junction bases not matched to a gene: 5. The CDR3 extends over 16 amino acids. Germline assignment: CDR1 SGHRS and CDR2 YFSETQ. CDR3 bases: TGCGCCAGCAGCTCAGGGGGCTGGGGAACTAATGAAAAACTGTTTTTT. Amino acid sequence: CASSSGGWGTNEKLFF.

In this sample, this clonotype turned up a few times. CDR3 sequence reads: CASSPEPANTGELFF. CDR3 in DNA: TGTGCCAGCAGCCCCGAGCCAGCGAACACCGGGGAGCTGTTTTTT. The gene calls are TRBV5-4 and TRBJ2-2; D is ambiguous. V lost 4 bases, J lost 0 bases, and 10 bases lay in between. The germline gives CDR1 SGHNT, CDR2 YYREEE (reference sequence). The CDR3 consists of 15 residues.

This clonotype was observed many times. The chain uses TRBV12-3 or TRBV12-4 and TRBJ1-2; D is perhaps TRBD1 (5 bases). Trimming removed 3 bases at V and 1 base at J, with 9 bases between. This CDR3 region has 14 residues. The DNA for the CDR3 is TGTGCCAGCAGTTTGTGGGGCGTTAACTATGGCTACACCTTC. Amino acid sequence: CASSLWGVNYGYTF.

Here the CDR3 DNA reads TGTGCCAGCAGCTTGGAGACCAGGGTGTCCTACGAGCAGTACTTC. It specifies CASSLETRVSYEQYF. The chain recombines TRBV5-8 with TRBJ2-7, with D possibly matching TRBD1 (5 bases). Germline CDR1 and CDR2: SGHTS and YDEGEE. Trimming stripped 0 bases from V and 1 base from J, with 11 bases between. The CDR3 has 15 amino acids. Using reference TRBV5-8 and TRBJ2-7 for the parts outside the CDR3, the full variable domain is EAGVTQSPTHLIKTRGQQATLRCSPISGHTSVYWYQQALGLGLQFLLWYDEGEERNRGNFPPRFSGRQFPNYSSELNVNALELEDSALYLCASSLETRVSYEQYFGPGTRLTVT.

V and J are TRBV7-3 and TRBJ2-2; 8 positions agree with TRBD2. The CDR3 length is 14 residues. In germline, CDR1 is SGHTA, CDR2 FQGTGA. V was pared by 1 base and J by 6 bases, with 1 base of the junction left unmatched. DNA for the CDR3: TGTGCCAGCAGCTTAATAGCGGGGCCCGGGGAGCTGTTTTTT. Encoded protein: CASSLIAGPGELFF.

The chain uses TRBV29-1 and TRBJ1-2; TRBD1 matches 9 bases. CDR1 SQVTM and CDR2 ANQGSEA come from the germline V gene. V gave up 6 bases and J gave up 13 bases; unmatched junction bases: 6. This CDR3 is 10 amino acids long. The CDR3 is CSVIQGAVTF. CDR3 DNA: TGCAGCGTCATACAGGGGGCAGTCACCTTC.

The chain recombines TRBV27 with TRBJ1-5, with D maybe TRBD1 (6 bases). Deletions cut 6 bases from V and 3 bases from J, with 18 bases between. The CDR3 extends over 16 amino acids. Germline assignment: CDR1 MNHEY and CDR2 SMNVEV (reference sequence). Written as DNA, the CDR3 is TGTGCCAGCAGGTCACCAGGGAGGGGGAACAATCAGCCCCAGCATTTT. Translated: CASRSPGRGNNQPQHF.

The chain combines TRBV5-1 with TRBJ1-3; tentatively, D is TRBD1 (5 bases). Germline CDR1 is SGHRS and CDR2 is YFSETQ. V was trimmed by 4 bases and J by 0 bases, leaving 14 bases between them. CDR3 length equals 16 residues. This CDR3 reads CASSPGTDFSGNTIYF. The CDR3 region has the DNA TGCGCCAGCAGCCCGGGGACTGACTTCTCTGGAAACACCATATATTTT.